Detailed here is one T cell receptor beta chain. This sample is drawn from a study of technical replicates of blood from four donors. Assay used: immunoSEQ multiplex PCR; TCRdb lists only in-frame clones, some missing. The table includes 70,000 to 80,000 clones, roughly 90% detected once. Germline CDR1 reads SGHTA; CDR2 reads FQGTGA. The CDR3 runs to 16 residues. V lost 4 bases, J lost 4 bases, and 19 bases lay in between. This receptor was taken from a human donor in good health. The genes are TRBV7-3 and TRBJ1-1; a possible D gene is TRBD1 (6 bases). The specimen sequenced was T cells isolated from PBMCs. CDR3 loop: CASSSYPDHRVTEAFF. DNA for the CDR3: TGTGCCAGCAGCTCTTACCCGGACCACAGGGTCACTGAAGCTTTCTTT.